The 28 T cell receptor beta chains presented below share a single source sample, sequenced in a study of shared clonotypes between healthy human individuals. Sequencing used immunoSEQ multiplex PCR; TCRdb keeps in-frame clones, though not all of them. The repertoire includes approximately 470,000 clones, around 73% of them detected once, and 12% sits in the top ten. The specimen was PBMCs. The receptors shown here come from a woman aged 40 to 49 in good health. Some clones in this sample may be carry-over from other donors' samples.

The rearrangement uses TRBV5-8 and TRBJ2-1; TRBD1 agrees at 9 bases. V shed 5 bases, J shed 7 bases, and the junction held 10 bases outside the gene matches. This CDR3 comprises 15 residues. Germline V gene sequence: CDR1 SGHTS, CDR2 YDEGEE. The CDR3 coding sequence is TGTGCCAGCAGACACAGGGGGCGAAACCCAAATGAGCAGTTCTTC. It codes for CASRHRGRNPNEQFF. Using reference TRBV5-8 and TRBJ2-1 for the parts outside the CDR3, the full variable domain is EAGVTQSPTHLIKTRGQQATLRCSPISGHTSVYWYQQALGLGLQFLLWYDEGEERNRGNFPPRFSGRQFPNYSSELNVNALELEDSALYLCASRHRGRNPNEQFFGPGTRLTVL.

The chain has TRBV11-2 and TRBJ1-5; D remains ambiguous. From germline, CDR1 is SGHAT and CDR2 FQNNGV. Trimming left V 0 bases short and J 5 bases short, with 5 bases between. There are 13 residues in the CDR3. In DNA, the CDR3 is TGTGCCAGCAGCTTAGATTCGGATCAGCCCCAGCATTTT. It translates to CASSLDSDQPQHF.

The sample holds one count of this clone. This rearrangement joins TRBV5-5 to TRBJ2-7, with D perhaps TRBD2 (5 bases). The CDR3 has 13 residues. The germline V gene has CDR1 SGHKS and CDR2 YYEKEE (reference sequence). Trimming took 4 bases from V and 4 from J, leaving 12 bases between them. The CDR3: CASSTTRSYEQYF. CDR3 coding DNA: TGTGCCAGCAGCACAACTAGATCGTACGAGCAGTACTTC.

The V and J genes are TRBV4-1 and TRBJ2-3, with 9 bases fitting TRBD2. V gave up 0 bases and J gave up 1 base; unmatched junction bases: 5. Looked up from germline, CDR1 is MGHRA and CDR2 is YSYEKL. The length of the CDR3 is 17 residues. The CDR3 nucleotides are TGCGCCAGCAGCCAAGATTCCCGACTAGCGGGCACAGATACGCAGTATTTT. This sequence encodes CASSQDSRLAGTDTQYF.

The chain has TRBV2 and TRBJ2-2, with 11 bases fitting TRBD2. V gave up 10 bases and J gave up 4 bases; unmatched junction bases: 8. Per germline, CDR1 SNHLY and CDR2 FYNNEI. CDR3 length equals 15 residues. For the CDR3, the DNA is TGTGCCACCTCACCGCTAGCGGGAGGCACCGGGGAGCTGTTTTTT. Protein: CATSPLAGGTGELFF.

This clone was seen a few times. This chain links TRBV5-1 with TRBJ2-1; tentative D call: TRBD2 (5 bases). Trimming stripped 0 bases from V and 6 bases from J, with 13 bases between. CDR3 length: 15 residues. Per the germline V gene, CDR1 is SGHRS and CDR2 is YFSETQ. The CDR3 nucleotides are TGCGCCAGCAGCTTGGTTCCGGGGTTAGGCAATGAGCAGTTCTTC. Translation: CASSLVPGLGNEQFF.

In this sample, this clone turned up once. The CDR3 region is CASSLAFSGRISETQYF. The CDR3 DNA follows: TGTGCCAGCAGTTTGGCGTTTAGCGGGAGGATTTCGGAGACCCAGTACTTC. The chain combines TRBV27 with TRBJ2-5; 10 bases line up with TRBD2. Germline V gene data show CDR1 as MNHEY and CDR2 as SMNVEV (reference sequence). The V gene end was trimmed by 3 bases and the J gene end by 5 bases; junction bases not matched to a gene: 12. This CDR3 contains 17 residues.

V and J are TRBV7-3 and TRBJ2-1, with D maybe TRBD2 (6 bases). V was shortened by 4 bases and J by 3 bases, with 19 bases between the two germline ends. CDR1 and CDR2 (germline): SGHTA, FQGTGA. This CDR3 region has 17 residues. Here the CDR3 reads CASSSTTGGGYYNEQFF. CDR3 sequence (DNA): TGTGCCAGCAGCTCCACGACCGGGGGAGGATACTACAATGAGCAGTTCTTC. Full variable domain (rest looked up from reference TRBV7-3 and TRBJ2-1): GAGVSQTPSNKVTEKGKYVELRCDPISGHTALYWYRQSLGQGPEFLIYFQGTGAADDSGLPNDRFFAVRPEGSVSTLKIQRTERGDSAVYLCASSSTTGGGYYNEQFFGPGTRLTVL.

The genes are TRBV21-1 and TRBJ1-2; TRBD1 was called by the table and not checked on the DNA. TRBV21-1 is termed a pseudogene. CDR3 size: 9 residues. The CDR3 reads CATCSGYTF. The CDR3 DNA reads TGTGCCACATGCAGTGGCTACACCTTC.

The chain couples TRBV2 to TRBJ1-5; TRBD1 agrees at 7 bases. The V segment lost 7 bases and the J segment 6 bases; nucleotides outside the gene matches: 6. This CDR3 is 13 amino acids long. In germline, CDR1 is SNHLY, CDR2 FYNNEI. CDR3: CASTGDRAQPQHF. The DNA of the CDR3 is TGTGCCAGCACTGGGGACAGAGCTCAGCCCCAGCATTTT.

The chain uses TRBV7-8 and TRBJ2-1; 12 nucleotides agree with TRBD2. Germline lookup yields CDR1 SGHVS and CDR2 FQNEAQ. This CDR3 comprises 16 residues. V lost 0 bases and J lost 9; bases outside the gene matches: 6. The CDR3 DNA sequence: TGTGCCAGCAGCTTAGCACGGACTAGCGGGGTCGGTGAGCAGTTCTTC. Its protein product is CASSLARTSGVGEQFF.

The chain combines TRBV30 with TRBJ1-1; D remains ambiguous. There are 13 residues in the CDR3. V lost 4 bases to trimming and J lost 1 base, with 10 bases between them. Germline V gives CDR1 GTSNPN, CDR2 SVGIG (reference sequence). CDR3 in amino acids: CAWKFQSNTEAFF. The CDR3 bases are TGTGCCTGGAAGTTCCAGTCGAACACTGAAGCTTTCTTT.

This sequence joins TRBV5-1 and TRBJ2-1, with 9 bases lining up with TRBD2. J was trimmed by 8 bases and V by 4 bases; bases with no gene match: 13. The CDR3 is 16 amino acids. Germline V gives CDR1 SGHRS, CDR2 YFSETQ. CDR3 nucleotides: TGCGCCAGCAGCCCAAGCGGGAGGCCCCGGGTTGATGAGCAGTTCTTC. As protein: CASSPSGRPRVDEQFF.

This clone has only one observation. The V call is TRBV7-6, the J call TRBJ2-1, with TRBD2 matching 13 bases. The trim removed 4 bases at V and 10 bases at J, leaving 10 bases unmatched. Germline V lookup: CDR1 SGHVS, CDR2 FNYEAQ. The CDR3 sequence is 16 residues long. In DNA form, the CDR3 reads TGTGCCAGCAGCTACCGGACTAGCGGGAGCCCCAGAGAGCAGTTCTTC. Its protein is CASSYRTSGSPREQFF.

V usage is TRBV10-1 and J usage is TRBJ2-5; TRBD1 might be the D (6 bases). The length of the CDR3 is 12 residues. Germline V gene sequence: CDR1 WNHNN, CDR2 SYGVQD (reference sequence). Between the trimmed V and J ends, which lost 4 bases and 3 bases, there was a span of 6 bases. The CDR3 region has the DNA TGCGCCAGCAGTGCAGGGGAAGAGACCCAGTACTTC. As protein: CASSAGEETQYF.

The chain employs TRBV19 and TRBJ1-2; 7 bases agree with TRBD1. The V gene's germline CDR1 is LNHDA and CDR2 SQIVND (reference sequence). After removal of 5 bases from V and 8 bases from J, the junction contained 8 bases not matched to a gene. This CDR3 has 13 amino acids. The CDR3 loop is CASSFTGEGGYTF. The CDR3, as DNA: TGTGCCAGTAGTTTTACAGGGGAAGGAGGCTACACCTTC.

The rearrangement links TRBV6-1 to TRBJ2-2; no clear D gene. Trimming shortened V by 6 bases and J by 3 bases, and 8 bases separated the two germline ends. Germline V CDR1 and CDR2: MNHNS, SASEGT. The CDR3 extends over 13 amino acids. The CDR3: CASSPRDTGELFF. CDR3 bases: TGTGCCAGCAGCCCTAGGGACACCGGGGAGCTGTTTTTT.

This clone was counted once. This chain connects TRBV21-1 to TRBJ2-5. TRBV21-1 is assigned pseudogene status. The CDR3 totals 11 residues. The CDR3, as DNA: TGTGCCAGCACGTTAAAGGAGACCCAGTACTTC. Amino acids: CASTLKETQYF.

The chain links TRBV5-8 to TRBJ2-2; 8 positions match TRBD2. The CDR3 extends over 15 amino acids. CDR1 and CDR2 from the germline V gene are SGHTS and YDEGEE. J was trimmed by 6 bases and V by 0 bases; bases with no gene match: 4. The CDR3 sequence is CASSLVAGMAGELFF. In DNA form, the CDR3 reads TGTGCCAGCAGCTTGGTAGCGGGGATGGCCGGGGAGCTGTTTTTT.

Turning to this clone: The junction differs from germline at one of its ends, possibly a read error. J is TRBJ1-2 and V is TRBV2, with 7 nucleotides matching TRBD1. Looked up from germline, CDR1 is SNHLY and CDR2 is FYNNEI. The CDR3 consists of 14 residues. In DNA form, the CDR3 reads TGTGCCAGCAGTCAGACAGGGCCCAGTAATGGCTACACCTTT. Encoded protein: CASSQTGPSNGYTF.

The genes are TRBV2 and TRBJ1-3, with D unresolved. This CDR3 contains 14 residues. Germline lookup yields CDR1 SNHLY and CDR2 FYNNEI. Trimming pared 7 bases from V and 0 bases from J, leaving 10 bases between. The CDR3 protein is CASIEGYSGNTIYF. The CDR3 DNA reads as TGTGCCAGCATCGAGGGATACTCTGGAAACACCATATATTTT.

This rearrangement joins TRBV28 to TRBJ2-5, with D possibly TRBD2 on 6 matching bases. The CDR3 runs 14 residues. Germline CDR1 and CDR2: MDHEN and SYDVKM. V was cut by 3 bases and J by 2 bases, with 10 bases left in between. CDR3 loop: CASSFRGSQETQYF. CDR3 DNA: TGTGCCAGCAGTTTTCGGGGGTCGCAAGAGACCCAGTACTTC.

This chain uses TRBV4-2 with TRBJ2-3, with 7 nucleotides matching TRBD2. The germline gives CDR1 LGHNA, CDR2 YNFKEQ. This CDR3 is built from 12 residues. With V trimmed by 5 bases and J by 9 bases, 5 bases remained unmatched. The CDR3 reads CASSGLGDTQYF. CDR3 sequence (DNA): TGTGCCAGCAGCGGACTAGGGGACACGCAGTATTTT.

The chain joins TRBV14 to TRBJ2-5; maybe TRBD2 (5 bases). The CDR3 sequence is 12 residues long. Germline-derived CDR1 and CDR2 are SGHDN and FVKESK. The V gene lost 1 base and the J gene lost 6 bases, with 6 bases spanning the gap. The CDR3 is CASSQGRQTQYF. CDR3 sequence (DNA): TGTGCCAGCAGCCAAGGGAGGCAGACCCAGTACTTC. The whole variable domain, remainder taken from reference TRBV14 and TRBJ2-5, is EAGVTQFPSHSVIEKGQTVTLRCDPISGHDNLYWYRRVMGKEIKFLLHFVKESKQDESGMPNNRFLAERTGGTYSTLKVQPAELEDSGVYFCASSQGRQTQYFGPGTRLLVL.

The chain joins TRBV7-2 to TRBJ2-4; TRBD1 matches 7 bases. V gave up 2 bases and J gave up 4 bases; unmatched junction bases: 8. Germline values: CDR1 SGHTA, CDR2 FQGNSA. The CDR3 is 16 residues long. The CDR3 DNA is TGTGCCAGCAGCTTACCCCTTGGGACAGAGAAAAACATTCAGTACTTC. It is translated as CASSLPLGTEKNIQYF. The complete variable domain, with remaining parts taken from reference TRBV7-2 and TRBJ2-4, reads GAGVSQSPSNKVTEKGKDVELRCDPISGHTALYWYRQSLGQGLEFLIYFQGNSAPDKSGLPSDRFSAERTGGSVSTLTIQRTQQEDSAVYLCASSLPLGTEKNIQYFGAGTRLSVL.

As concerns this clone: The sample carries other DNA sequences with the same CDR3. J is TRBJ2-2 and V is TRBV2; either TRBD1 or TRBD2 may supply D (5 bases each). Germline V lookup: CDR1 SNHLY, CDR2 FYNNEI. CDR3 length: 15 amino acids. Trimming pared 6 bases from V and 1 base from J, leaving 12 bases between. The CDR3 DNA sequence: TGTGCCAGCAGGGATGGGACGGGGAACACCGGGGAGCTGTTTTTT. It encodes CASRDGTGNTGELFF.

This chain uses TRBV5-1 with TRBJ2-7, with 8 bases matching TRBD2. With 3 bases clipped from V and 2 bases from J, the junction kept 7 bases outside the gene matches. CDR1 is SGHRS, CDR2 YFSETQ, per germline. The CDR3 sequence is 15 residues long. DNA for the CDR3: TGCGCCAGCAGCTCATTTAGCGGGGCCGCCTACGAGCAGTACTTC. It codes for CASSSFSGAAYEQYF.

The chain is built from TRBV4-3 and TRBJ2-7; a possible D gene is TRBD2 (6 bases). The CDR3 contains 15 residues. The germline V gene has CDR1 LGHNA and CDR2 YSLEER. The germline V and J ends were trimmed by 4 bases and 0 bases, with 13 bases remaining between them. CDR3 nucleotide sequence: TGCGCCAGCAGCCCGGGGGTTACGAGCTCCTACGAGCAGTACTTC. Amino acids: CASSPGVTSSYEQYF.